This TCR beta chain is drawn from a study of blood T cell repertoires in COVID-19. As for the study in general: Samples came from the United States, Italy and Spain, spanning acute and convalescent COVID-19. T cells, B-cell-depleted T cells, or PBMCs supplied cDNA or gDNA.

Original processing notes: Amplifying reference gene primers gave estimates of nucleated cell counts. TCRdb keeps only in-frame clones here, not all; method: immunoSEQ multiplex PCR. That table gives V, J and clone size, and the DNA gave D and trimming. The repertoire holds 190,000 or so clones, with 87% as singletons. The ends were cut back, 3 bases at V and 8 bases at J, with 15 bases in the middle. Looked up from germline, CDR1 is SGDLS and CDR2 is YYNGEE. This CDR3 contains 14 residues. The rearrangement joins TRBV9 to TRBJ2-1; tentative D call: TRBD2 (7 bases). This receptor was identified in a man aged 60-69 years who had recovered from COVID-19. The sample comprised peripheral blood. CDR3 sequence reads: CASSESGDIDEQFF. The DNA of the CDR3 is TGTGCCAGCAGCGAAAGCGGGGACATCGATGAGCAGTTCTTC. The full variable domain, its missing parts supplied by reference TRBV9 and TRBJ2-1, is DSGVTQTPKHLITATGQRVTLRCSPRSGDLSVYWYQQSLDQGLQFLIQYYNGEERAKGNILERFSAQQFPDLHSELNLSSLELGDSALYFCASSESGDIDEQFFGPGTRLTVL.